The sample holds one count of the clone carrying this T cell receptor (beta chain). Its antigen is as yet unknown. This entry belongs to a study of shared clonotypes between healthy human individuals. Overall study results and limits: Incompleteness in sorted-subset sequencing, despite large depth, was shown by rarefaction. Richness estimates generally favored naive over memory subsets.

As defined, naive CD8 cells were CD45RO-negative and positively selected for CCR7, with terminally differentiated effector memory CD45RA+ cells excluded. Genomic DNA from each subset was divided evenly over several immunoSEQ plates. Clones were sequenced by immunoSEQ multiplex PCR, and TCRdb holds only the in-frame ones, with some missing. The sample yields some 2,100,000 clones, under 95% seen once. The CDR3 runs 13 residues. Germline V CDR1 and CDR2: SGHRS, YFSETQ. The V gene lost 4 bases and the J gene lost 5 bases, with 13 bases spanning the gap. The chain joins TRBV5-1 to TRBJ2-7, with D uncertain. This TCR came from a man between 18 and 35 years old in good health. Some clones in this sample may be carry-over from other donors' samples. Sample: naive CD8+ T cells from PBMCs. The CDR3 coding sequence is TGCGCCAGCAGCCTAACCTCTCGGGACGAGCAGTACTTC. Encoded protein: CASSLTSRDEQYF.